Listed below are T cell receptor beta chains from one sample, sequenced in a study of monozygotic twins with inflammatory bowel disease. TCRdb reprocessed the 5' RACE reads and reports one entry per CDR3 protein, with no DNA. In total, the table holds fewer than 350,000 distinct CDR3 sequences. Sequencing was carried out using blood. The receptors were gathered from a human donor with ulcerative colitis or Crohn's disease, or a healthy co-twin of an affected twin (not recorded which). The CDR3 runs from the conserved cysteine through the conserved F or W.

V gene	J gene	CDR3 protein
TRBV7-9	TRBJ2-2	CAAITPVTGELFF
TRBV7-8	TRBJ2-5	CASSIQGFNQETQYF
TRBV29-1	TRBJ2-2	CSAPGAGSNTGELFF
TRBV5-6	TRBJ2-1	CASSLISGTSYNEQFF
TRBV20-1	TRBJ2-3	CSVNRADLDTDTQYF
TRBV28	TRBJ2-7	CASSLKWGGKYF
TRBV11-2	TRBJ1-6	CASSFPTGPYNSPLHF
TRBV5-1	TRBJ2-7	CASSLGSGGPYEQYF
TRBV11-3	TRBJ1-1	CASSQSLPNTEAFF
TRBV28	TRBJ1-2	CASRLTGYGYTF
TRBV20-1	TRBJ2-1	CSARHPRGGSYNEQFF
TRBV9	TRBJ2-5	CASSVAGYSQETQYF
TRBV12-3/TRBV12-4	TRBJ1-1	CASSFGVGTEAFF
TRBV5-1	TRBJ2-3	CASKRDQQIGDTQYF
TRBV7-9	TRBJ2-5	CASSEKGPAETQYF
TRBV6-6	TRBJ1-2	CASSYPGPIYTF
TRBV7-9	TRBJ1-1	CASSYVWGRDTEAFF
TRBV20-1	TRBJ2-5	CSAEDASLYQETQYF
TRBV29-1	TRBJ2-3	CSVIHIDTDTQYF
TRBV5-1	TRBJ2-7	CASSFRGEAYEQYF
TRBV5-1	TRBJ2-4	CASSLEGIQYF
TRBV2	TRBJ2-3	CASSFSPARDTQYF
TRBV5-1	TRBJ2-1	CASSLGSLKNEQFF
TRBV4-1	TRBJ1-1	CASSQGPRRGDTEAFF
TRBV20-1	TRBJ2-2	CSAPQPAGAHTGELFF
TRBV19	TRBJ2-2	CASSKGQMNTGELFF
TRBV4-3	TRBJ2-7	CASSQDWGYEQYF
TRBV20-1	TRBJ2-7	CSALRTDSYEQYF
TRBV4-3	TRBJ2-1	CASSQDGGGGAEQFF
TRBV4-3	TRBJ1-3	CASSLRRGNTIYF
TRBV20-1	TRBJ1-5	CSATRVAGFNQPQHF
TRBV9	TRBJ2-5	CASSVGEETQYF
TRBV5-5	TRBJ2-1	CASSPGTSGGASYNEQFF
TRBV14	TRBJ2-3	CASSTGDTQYF
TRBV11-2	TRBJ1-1	CASSYIPPGTATEAFF